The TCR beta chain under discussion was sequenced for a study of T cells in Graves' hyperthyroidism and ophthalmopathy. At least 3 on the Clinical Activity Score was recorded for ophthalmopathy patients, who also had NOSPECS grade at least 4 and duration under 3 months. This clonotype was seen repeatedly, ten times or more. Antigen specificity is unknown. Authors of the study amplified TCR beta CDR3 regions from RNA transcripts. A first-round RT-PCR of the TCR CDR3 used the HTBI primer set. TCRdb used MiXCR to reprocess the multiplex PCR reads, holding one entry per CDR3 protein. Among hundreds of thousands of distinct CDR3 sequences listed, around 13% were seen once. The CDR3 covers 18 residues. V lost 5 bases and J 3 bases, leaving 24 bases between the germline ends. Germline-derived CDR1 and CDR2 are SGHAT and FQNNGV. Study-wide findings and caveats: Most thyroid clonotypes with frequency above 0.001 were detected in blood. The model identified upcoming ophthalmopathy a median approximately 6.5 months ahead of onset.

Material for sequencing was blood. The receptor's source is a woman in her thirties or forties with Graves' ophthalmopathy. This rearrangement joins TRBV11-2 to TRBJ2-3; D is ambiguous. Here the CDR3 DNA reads TGTGCCAGCAGCCCAGGTCGGACCAGCCAGTATTGGACAGATACGCAGTATTTT. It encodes CASSPGRTSQYWTDTQYF.